This record covers a single T cell receptor (beta chain). Vbeta (60) and Jbeta (13) primers were used in the PCR. The repertoire was sequenced with immunoSEQ multiplex PCR; TCRdb's copy has only in-frame clones and lacks some. The table lists roughly 64,000 clones. The source of the sample is a study of cytomegalovirus exposure and HLA in healthy donors. The CDR3 length is 13 residues. Looked up from germline, CDR1 is MNHNS and CDR2 is SASEGT. Trimming cost V 8 bases and J 5 bases; bases outside gene matches: 7. This receptor was taken from a woman between 18 and 29 years old in good health and CMV-seronegative. Sequencing input: PBMCs. The chain couples TRBV6-1 to TRBJ1-1; 8 nucleotides match TRBD1. The CDR3 sequence: CASSGQGTTEAFF. CDR3 coding DNA: TGTGCCAGCTCCGGACAGGGTACTACTGAAGCTTTCTTT.